The TCR beta chain under discussion was sequenced for a study of CD8 T cells in Susac syndrome. The junction had 4 bases not matched to a gene; V was cut back by 5 bases and J by 4 bases. Germline CDR1 and CDR2: MNHEY and SMNVEV (reference sequence). The CDR3 has 14 amino acids. Sequencing of TCR beta was performed on blood CD8+ T cells and on blood CD4+ T cells. Healthy donors matched for age and sex were used as controls. TEMRA cells were FACS-enriched, unlike CD8+ and CD4+ T cells, which were negatively isolated. The authors reverse transcribed roughly 0.5 to 1 ug RNA with random hexamers. Across 54 Vbeta and 13 Jbeta, immunoSEQ multiplex PCR amplified TCR beta CDR3. Each CDR3 protein is one row after TCRdb ran MiXCR on the immunoSEQ multiplex PCR reads. The table lists roughly 140,000 distinct CDR3 sequences, about 93% of them singletons.

The sequence came from a human donor in good health. This chain uses TRBV27 with TRBJ1-5; TRBD1 matches at 8 bases. Specimen: CD8+ T cells from PBMCs. For the CDR3, the DNA is TGTGCCAGCAGTAGGGGACAGGTTAATCAGCCCCAGCATTTT. This gives the protein CASSRGQVNQPQHF.